Each of the 21 T cell receptor beta chains below was sequenced from the same sample in a study of response to subunit inactivated influenza vaccine. TCRdb passed the RT-PCR reads through MiXCR, listing each CDR3 protein once. The sample yields about 520,000 distinct CDR3 sequences, about 25% seen once. The sequenced sample was CD4+ T cells sorted from PBMCs, obtained more than 4 days after vaccination. These receptors came from a man aged 50 to 60 who received an inactivated influenza vaccine.

The CDR3 region is CASSLDQGNEQYF. The CDR3 DNA is TGTGCCAGCAGCTTGGATCAGGGGAACGAGCAGTACTTC. The chain is built from TRBV5-4 and TRBJ2-7; maybe TRBD1 (6 bases). V lost 0 bases to trimming and J lost 5 bases, with 9 bases between them. The length of the CDR3 is 13 residues. The germline gives CDR1 SGHNT, CDR2 YYREEE (reference sequence).

A few counts support this clonotype. This chain links TRBV29-1 with TRBJ2-1; no firm D call. The CDR3 contains 13 residues. Trimming took off 3 bases at V and 2 bases at J, with 8 bases between the two ends. The germline V gene has CDR1 SQVTM and CDR2 ANQGSEA. For the CDR3, the DNA is TGCAGCGTTGAGAAGAACCCCTACAATGAGCAGTTCTTC. As protein: CSVEKNPYNEQFF.

This clonotype occurred a few times. The rearrangement uses TRBV12-3 or TRBV12-4 and TRBJ2-7, with TRBD1 as a possible D gene (5 bases). The V end lost 0 bases, the J end lost 7 bases, and 10 bases lay between the germline ends. This CDR3 has 13 amino acids. The CDR3 is CASSLAGRTEQYF. CDR3 in DNA: TGTGCCAGCAGTTTAGCGGGAAGGACAGAGCAGTACTTC.

In this sample, this clonotype turned up a few times. The V gene is TRBV6-5, the J gene TRBJ2-4, with 9 nucleotides matching TRBD1. The CDR3 is made up of 19 amino acids. J was trimmed by 1 base and V by 4 bases; bases with no gene match: 14. Germline V CDR1 and CDR2: MNHEY, SVGAGI. CDR3 protein: CASSFQGQGTRAAKNIQYF. The CDR3 region has the DNA TGTGCCAGCAGTTTCCAGGGACAGGGTACTAGGGCGGCCAAAAACATTCAGTACTTC.

This clonotype was found a few times. The V call is TRBV4-1, the J call TRBJ2-4, with 11 bases fitting TRBD2. The germline CDR1 and CDR2 sequences are MGHRA and YSYEKL. CDR3 length equals 14 residues. V shed 2 bases and J 6 bases; nucleotides not matched to a gene: 0. This chain's CDR3 is CASSQLAGGNIQYF. The CDR3 coding sequence is TGCGCCAGCAGCCAACTAGCGGGGGGAAACATTCAGTACTTC.

The J gene is TRBJ2-7, the V gene TRBV7-4; TRBD2 matches 9 bases. The trim removed 3 bases at V and 4 bases at J, leaving 16 bases unmatched. CDR1 SGHVT and CDR2 SQSDAQ come from the germline V gene. This CDR3 region has 18 residues. Here the CDR3 DNA reads TGTGCCAGCAGCTTTAGAACCCCTCTTAGCGGGGGTTCTTACGAGCAGTACTTC. Residues: CASSFRTPLSGGSYEQYF.

There are many counts of this clonotype. This rearrangement joins TRBV12-3 or TRBV12-4 to TRBJ2-1; maybe TRBD2 (5 bases). The ends were cut back, 0 bases at V and 4 bases at J, with 13 bases in the middle. The CDR3 consists of 16 residues. This chain's CDR3 is CASSLAPGRIYNEQFF. DNA for the CDR3: TGTGCCAGCAGTTTAGCGCCGGGAAGGATATACAATGAGCAGTTCTTC.

This clonotype was detected a few times. The chain joins TRBV28 to TRBJ2-1; 9 nucleotides match TRBD2. CDR1 MDHEN and CDR2 SYDVKM come from the germline V gene. V gave up 7 bases and J gave up 6 bases; unmatched junction bases: 10. The CDR3 is 15 residues long. The DNA for the CDR3 is TGTGCCAGCATTTTTGCGGGAGGGGTTTTCAATGAGCAGTTCTTC. Protein: CASIFAGGVFNEQFF.

This clonotype has ten or more counts. The chain has TRBV5-1 and TRBJ2-1; a possible D gene is TRBD2 (5 bases). V dropped 2 bases and J dropped 3 bases, with 6 bases sitting between them. CDR3 size: 13 residues. Germline V gene lookup returns CDR1 SGHRS and CDR2 YFSETQ. The CDR3 loop reads CASSFRDYNEQFF. The CDR3 nucleotides read TGCGCCAGCAGCTTCCGGGACTACAATGAGCAGTTCTTC.

This clonotype was counted many times. The chain employs TRBV20-1 and TRBJ2-5; either TRBD1 or TRBD2 may fit D (5 bases each). V was pared by 5 bases and J by 4 bases, with 14 bases between. The CDR3 consists of 13 residues. Germline values: CDR1 DFQATT, CDR2 SNEGSKA (reference sequence). CDR3 sequence (DNA): TGCAGTGCTCACGGGGCAAGGGGAGAGACCCAGTACTTC. Translation gives CSAHGARGETQYF.

This clonotype was counted between two and nine times. The chain joins TRBV18 to TRBJ2-7, with D possibly being TRBD1 or TRBD2 (5 bases each). Germline values: CDR1 KGHSH, CDR2 LQKENI. Trimming cost V 3 bases and J 7 bases, with 25 bases left between them. The CDR3 is made up of 17 amino acids. This chain's CDR3 is CASSPRGAGTGLTEQYF. CDR3 nucleotide sequence: TGTGCCAGCTCACCTCGCGGCGCCGGGACGGGTTTAACTGAGCAGTACTTC.

This clonotype has a handful of counts. This sequence joins TRBV6-1 and TRBJ2-3; no firm D call. Germline V gives CDR1 MNHNS, CDR2 SASEGT. Trimming pared 2 bases from V and 2 bases from J, leaving 11 bases between. This CDR3 is built from 15 residues. For the CDR3, the DNA is TGTGCCAGCAGTGAAACTTATTCTTACACAGATACGCAGTATTTT. Translation gives CASSETYSYTDTQYF.

The chain employs TRBV7-2 and TRBJ2-1; a possible D gene is TRBD2 (6 bases). Germline CDR1 SGHTA, CDR2 FQGNSA. The CDR3 runs 11 residues. The ends were cut back, 9 bases at V and 8 bases at J, with 11 bases in the middle. The CDR3 DNA reads TGTGCCAGTCGAGGAGGGTATGAGCAGTTCTTC. The encoded protein is CASRGGYEQFF.

The chain couples TRBV10-3 to TRBJ2-1, with 10 bases fitting TRBD2. The CDR3 consists of 19 residues. The V segment lost 3 bases and the J segment 0 bases; nucleotides outside the gene matches: 11. Germline CDR1 is ENHRY and CDR2 is SYGVKD. The CDR3 region has the DNA TGTGCCATCAGTGACTGGTCTAGCGGGGGAAGACTCTCCTACAATGAGCAGTTCTTC. Residues: CAISDWSSGGRLSYNEQFF.

The chain recombines TRBV20-1 with TRBJ2-5, with TRBD2 identical over 8 bases. V gave up 5 bases and J gave up 4 bases; unmatched junction bases: 6. CDR1 is DFQATT, CDR2 SNEGSKA, per germline (reference sequence). The length of the CDR3 is 13 residues. CDR3 protein: CSAARSGIETQYF. CDR3 nucleotides: TGCAGTGCTGCACGTAGCGGGATAGAGACCCAGTACTTC.

This clonotype occurred a few times. The V and J genes are TRBV7-8 and TRBJ2-7; the match to TRBD2 covers 14 bases. Germline CDR1 and CDR2: SGHVS and FQNEAQ. This CDR3 is 14 amino acids long. Trimming took 2 bases from V and 7 from J; bases not matched to a gene: 1. The CDR3 reads CASSLRTSGREQYF. DNA of the CDR3: TGTGCCAGCAGCTTAAGGACTAGCGGGAGGGAGCAGTACTTC.

This clonotype was observed at least ten times. The gene calls are TRBV29-1 and TRBJ2-7; D may be TRBD1 or TRBD2 (5 bases each). Germline V gene lookup returns CDR1 SQVTM and CDR2 ANQGSEA. The CDR3 covers 12 residues. V was cut by 3 bases and J by 7 bases, with 13 bases left in between. The CDR3 DNA sequence: TGCAGCGTTGATCAGGGCCGGGATGAGCAGTACTTC. The encoded protein is CSVDQGRDEQYF.

The V call is TRBV7-2, the J call TRBJ2-5, with 10 positions matching TRBD2. The CDR3 length is 17 residues. Germline V gives CDR1 SGHTA, CDR2 FQGNSA. J was trimmed by 2 bases and V by 3 bases; bases with no gene match: 9. The CDR3 DNA reads TGTGCCAGCAGCTTGACAGCGGGGGGGCCTCCTCAAGAGACCCAGTACTTC. Translation: CASSLTAGGPPQETQYF.

The chain joins TRBV3-1 to TRBJ1-1; 11 bases align to TRBD1. V was clipped by 7 bases and J by 6 bases; unmatched bases: 7. Looked up from germline, CDR1 is LGHDT and CDR2 is YNNKEL (reference sequence). The CDR3 consists of 14 residues. The CDR3 DNA reads TGTGCCAGCACCCGGGGGACAGGGGGGGCTGAAGCTTTCTTT. This codes for CASTRGTGGAEAFF.

In DNA, the CDR3 is TGCGCCAGCAGCCACCAGGGCACCTACGAGCAGTACTTC. Translated, it gives CASSHQGTYEQYF. The rearrangement uses TRBV4-1 and TRBJ2-7; D may be TRBD1 (5 bases). CDR1 and CDR2 from the germline V gene are MGHRA and YSYEKL. This CDR3 comprises 13 residues. Deletions cut 3 bases from V and 2 bases from J, with 8 bases between.

This sequence joins TRBV18 and TRBJ2-5; D not certain. This CDR3 is 13 amino acids long. In germline, CDR1 is KGHSH, CDR2 LQKENI. Trimming removed 3 bases from V and 1 base from J, with 6 bases in between. In nucleotides, the CDR3 is TGTGCCAGCTCACCCCCGTCCCAAGAGACCCAGTACTTC. Translating it yields CASSPPSQETQYF.